This TCR beta chain was observed in a study of blood T cells in healthy people across ages. Between the trimmed V and J ends, which lost 1 base and 2 bases, there was a span of 15 bases. This CDR3 has 15 amino acids. Germline CDR1 is DFQATT and CDR2 is SNEGSKA (reference sequence). Combining a sample-barcoded 5' primer with a J-beta primer mix, a second PCR ran for about 7 to 11 cycles. TCRdb reprocessed the 5' RACE reads via MiXCR and lists one record per CDR3 protein. The data show nearly 800,000 distinct CDR3 sequences, 20% to 25% seen once. This sample was shared with a second study, whose subject was T cells of mothers and their children.

The chain recombines TRBV20-1 with TRBJ2-7; D call uncertain. Sequencing was carried out using blood. The sequence was obtained from a boy aged 5 to 17 in good health. Here the CDR3 reads CSARATSRRTYEQYF. CDR3 DNA: TGCAGTGCTAGAGCGACGTCTAGGCGGACCTACGAGCAGTACTTC.